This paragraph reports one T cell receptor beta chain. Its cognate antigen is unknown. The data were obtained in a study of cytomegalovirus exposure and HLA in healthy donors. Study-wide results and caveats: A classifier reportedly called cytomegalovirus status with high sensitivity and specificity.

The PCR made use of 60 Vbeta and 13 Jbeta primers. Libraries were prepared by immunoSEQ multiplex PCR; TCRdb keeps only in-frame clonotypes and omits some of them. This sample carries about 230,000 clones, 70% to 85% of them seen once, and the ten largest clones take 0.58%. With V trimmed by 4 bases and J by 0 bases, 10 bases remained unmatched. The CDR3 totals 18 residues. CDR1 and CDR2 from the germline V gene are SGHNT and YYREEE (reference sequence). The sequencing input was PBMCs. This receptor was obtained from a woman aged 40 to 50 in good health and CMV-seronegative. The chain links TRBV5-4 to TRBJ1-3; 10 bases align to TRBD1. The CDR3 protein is CASSKTGGPLSSGNTIYF. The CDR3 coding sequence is TGTGCCAGCAGCAAGACAGGGGGCCCGTTGAGCTCTGGAAACACCATATATTTT. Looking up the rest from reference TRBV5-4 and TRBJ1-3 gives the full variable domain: ETGVTQSPTHLIKTRGQQVTLRCSSQSGHNTVSWYQQALGQGPQFIFQYYREEENGRGNFPPRFSGLQFPNYSSELNVNALELDDSALYLCASSKTGGPLSSGNTIYFGEGSWLTVV.